The T cell receptor beta chain described here comes from a study of OX40 agonist ivuxolimab in advanced cancers. For context, the study as a whole: Ivuxolimab was an agonistic, fully human IgG2 monoclonal antibody directed against OX40 (CD134), a costimulatory receptor. The paper reports the monotherapy dose-escalation portion (N ≈ 50 patients) of the phase I ivuxolimab trial. Partial responses occurred in three dose-escalation patients: two with cutaneous melanoma and one with hepatocellular carcinoma. Patients were allowed to have had prior anti-PD-1, anti-PD-L1 or anti-CTLA-4 therapy, and 40% to 45% of the dose-escalation patients had been treated with checkpoint inhibitors. The dose-escalation cohort was over 70% male with a mean age of 60 years, ranging from roughly 23 to 90. Peripheral TCRbeta sequencing was intended to test whether TCR sequence diversity was altered and clonal T-cell expansion was caused by ivuxolimab. Intravenous ivuxolimab was administered to patients every 2 weeks at six dose levels: 0.01, 0.1, 0.3, 1.5, 3 and 10 mg/kg. Of the approximately 50 dose-escalation patients, hepatocellular carcinoma was present in 19, melanoma in approximately 15, renal cell carcinoma in 9 and head and neck cancer in 9.

What the study reported, not specific to this receptor: After ivuxolimab, more expanded clones were found on average in CD8+ T cells than in CD4+ T cells. In partial responders in the 0.1-3.0 mg/kg groups, normalized peripheral clonal expansion was found to be among the lowest, especially among CD8+ T cells. Low levels of normalized T-cell clonal expansion were also seen in some patients who did not respond. At doses of 0.1 to 3.0 mg/kg, clonal expansion of both CD4+ and CD8+ blood T cells was observed from baseline to week 6. Which antigens the clonally expanded peripheral T cells were specific for was not determined.

Genomic DNA was extracted from sorted cells for sequencing of the TCRbeta CDR3 region. The immunoSEQ Assay was used for sequencing of TCRbeta CDR3 regions. This is the immuneACCESS table as TCRdb keeps it, with only in-frame sequences that have V and J called. A part of the clones is gone; compared with another copy, unresolved V genes explain less than half, and the rest is unexplained. This sample is represented by roughly 50,000 clones; about nine tenths of them were singletons. The ten most abundant clones make up approximately 6.8% of the sample. Patients with autoimmune disease history or receiving systemic immunosuppression were excluded from the trial. In every dose cohort, peripheral blood was drawn for TCR sequencing at baseline, cycle 4 day 1, and cycle 7 day 1. The samples were drawn from a first-in-human, open-label, multicenter phase I dose-escalation trial of ivuxolimab. Adults with locally advanced or metastatic melanoma, renal cell carcinoma, hepatocellular carcinoma or head and neck squamous cell carcinoma were enrolled in the trial. Before TCR sequencing, CD4+ and CD8+ T cells were separately sorted from peripheral blood.

Details on this clone: No cognate antigen has been identified for it. The record has no base qualities; no much larger clone is one base away.

This specimen was CD4+ or CD8+ T cells sorted from blood, taken in a trial of the OX40 agonist ivuxolimab. The receptor comes from an adult with an advanced solid tumor such as melanoma, head and neck, liver or kidney cancer.

The bases read TGTGCCAGCAGTTTATCGGCAGGGGCTAATGAAAAACTGTTTTTT. Its product reads: CASSLSAGANEKLFF. The rearranged chain carries TRBV27 and TRBJ1-4; the D gene is perhaps TRBD1, from 6 matching bases. V loses 0 bases, J loses 3 bases, and the germline ends lie 8 bases apart. Its CDR3 holds 15 amino acids, cysteine through phenylalanine. Solely the CDR3 DNA is kept, with 45 bases framed from the first base. According to the germline V gene (reference sequence), CDR1 reads MNHEY and CDR2 reads SMNVEV.